These T cell receptor beta chains were read from a single sample in a study of blood T cell repertoires in COVID-19. Some clones are missing from TCRdb's copy, which holds only in-frame ones; the method was immunoSEQ multiplex PCR. The sample contains tens of thousands of clones, approximately 86% of which appear only once. The sample comprised peripheral blood. These receptors all come from a human donor with active COVID-19. The donor label of this sample is uncertain. CDR3s include the opening cysteine and the closing phenylalanine or tryptophan. The D gene is left open where the match is weak. Clone size is given for some rows only: seen once, a few or many times, or a class if the clone is expanded.

size	D	V	J	CDR3	DNA
NA	TRBD1	TRBV9	TRBJ1-4	CASSAMTGAQTNEKLFF	TGTGCCAGCAGCGCCATGACAGGGGCCCAAACTAATGAAAAACTGTTTTTT
NA	TRBD2	TRBV5-1	TRBJ2-3	CASRKPGLAIDTQYF	TGCGCCAGCAGAAAACCCGGACTAGCGATTGATACGCAGTATTTT
NA	TRBD1	TRBV3-1/TRBV3-2	TRBJ1-3	CASSRGQFSGNTIYF	TGTGCCAGCAGCCGGGGACAGTTCTCTGGAAACACCATATATTTT
few	TRBD1	TRBV12-3/TRBV12-4	TRBJ1-1	CASRRTGSEAFF	TGTGCCAGCAGACGGACAGGTTCTGAAGCTTTCTTT
NA	TRBD1	TRBV5-1	TRBJ2-7	CASSLTGGGEQYF	TGCGCCAGCAGCTTGACAGGGGGCGGCGAGCAGTACTTC
NA	NA	TRBV5-5	TRBJ2-1	CASSSRLASSYNEQFF	TGTGCCAGCAGCTCTCGACTGGCAAGCTCCTACAATGAGCAGTTCTTC
NA	TRBD2	TRBV6-2/TRBV6-3	TRBJ2-3	CASSYPSGTSGTSGTDTQYF	TGTGCCAGCAGTTACCCGTCCGGGACTAGCGGGACAAGTGGAACAGATACGCAGTATTTT
few	NA	TRBV4-2	TRBJ2-2	CASSPALAGELFF	TGTGCCAGCAGCCCAGCGCTAGCCGGGGAGCTGTTTTTT
NA	NA	TRBV5-1	TRBJ2-5	CASSSAGGSQETQYF	TGCGCCAGCAGCTCGGCAGGGGGGTCCCAAGAGACCCAGTACTTC
NA	NA	TRBV5-5	TRBJ2-5	CASSLMAYQPQETQYF	TGTGCCAGCAGCTTAATGGCATACCAACCTCAAGAGACCCAGTACTTC
NA	NA	TRBV7-3	TRBJ2-1	CASSLVRDNEQFF	TGTGCCAGCAGCTTGGTGAGGGACAATGAGCAGTTCTTC
NA	NA	TRBV11-3	TRBJ2-7	CASSLAGSYEQYF	TGTGCCAGCAGCTTAGCGGGGAGCTACGAGCAGTACTTC
NA	TRBD1	TRBV6-4	TRBJ2-7	CASSGSTGALSYEQYF	TGTGCCAGCAGTGGTTCGACAGGGGCACTCTCCTACGAGCAGTACTTC
NA	NA	TRBV5-1	TRBJ2-7	CASSFSQNYEQYF	TGCGCCAGCAGCTTCTCACAGAACTACGAGCAGTACTTC
NA	TRBD1	TRBV6-6	TRBJ1-4	CASSSDRTTNEKLFF	TGTGCCAGCAGCTCGGACAGGACGACAAATGAAAAACTGTTTTTT
NA	NA	TRBV9	TRBJ1-3	CASSVSLSGNTIYF	TGTGCCAGCAGCGTTAGCCTCTCTGGAAACACCATATATTTT
NA	TRBD1	TRBV28	TRBJ1-1	CASHRGGSYTEAFF	TGTGCCAGCCATCGAGGGGGCAGTTACACTGAAGCTTTCTTT